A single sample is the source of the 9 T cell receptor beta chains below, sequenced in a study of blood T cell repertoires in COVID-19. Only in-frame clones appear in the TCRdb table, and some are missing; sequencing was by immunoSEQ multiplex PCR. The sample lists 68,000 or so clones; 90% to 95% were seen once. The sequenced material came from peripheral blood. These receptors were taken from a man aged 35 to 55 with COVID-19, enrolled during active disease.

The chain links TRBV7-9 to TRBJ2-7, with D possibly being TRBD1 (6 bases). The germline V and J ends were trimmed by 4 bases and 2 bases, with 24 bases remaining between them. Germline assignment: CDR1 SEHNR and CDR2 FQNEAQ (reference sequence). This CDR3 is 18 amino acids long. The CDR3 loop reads CASSSQRLGDTIPYEQYF. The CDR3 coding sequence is TGTGCCAGCAGCTCTCAGAGGTTGGGGGACACCATCCCCTACGAGCAGTACTTC.

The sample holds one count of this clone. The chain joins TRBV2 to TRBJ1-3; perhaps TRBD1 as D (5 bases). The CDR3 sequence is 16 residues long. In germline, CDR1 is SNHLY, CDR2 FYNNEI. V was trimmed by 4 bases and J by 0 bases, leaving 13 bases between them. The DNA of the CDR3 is TGTGCCAGCAGTGTATACTCAGGGCTCTCTGGAAACACCATATATTTT. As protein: CASSVYSGLSGNTIYF.

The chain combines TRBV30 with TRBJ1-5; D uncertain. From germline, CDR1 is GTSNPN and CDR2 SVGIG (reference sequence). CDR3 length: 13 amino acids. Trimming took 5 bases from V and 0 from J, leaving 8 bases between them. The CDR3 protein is CAWSSDSNQPQHF. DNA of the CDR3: TGTGCCTGGTCCAGCGATAGCAATCAGCCCCAGCATTTT.

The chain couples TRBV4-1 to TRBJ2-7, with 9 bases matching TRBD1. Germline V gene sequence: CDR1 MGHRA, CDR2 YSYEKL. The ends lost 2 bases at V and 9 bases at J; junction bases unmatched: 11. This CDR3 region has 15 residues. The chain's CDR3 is CASSQTRDRVLGQYF. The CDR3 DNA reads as TGCGCCAGCAGCCAAACCCGGGACAGGGTCCTTGGGCAGTACTTC.

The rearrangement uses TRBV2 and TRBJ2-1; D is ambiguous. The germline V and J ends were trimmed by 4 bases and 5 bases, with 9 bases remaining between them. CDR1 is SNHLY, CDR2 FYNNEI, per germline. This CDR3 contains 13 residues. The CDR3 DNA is TGTGCCAGCAGTGGCCAGGTGAACAATGAGCAGTTCTTC. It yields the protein CASSGQVNNEQFF.

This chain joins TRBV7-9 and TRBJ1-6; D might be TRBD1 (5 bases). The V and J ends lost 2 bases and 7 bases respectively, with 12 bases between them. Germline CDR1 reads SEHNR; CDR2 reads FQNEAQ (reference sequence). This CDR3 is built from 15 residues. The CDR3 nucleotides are TGTGCCAGCAGCTTACGCCAGGGTGAAAATTCACCCCTCCACTTT. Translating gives CASSLRQGENSPLHF.

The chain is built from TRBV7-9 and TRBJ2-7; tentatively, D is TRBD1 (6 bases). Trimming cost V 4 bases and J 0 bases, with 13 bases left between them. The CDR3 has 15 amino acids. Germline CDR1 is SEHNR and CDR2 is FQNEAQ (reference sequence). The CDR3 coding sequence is TGTGCCAGCAGCTCCTCTGACAGGTTCTCCTACGAGCAGTACTTC. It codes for CASSSSDRFSYEQYF.

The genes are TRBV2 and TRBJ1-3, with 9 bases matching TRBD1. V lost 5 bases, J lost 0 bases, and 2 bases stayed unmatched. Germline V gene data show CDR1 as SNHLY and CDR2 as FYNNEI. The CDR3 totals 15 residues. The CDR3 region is CASSQDRGSGNTIYF. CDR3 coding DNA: TGTGCCAGCAGTCAGGACAGGGGCTCTGGAAACACCATATATTTT. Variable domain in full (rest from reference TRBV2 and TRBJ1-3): EPEVTQTPSHQVTQMGQEVILRCVPISNHLYFYWYRQILGQKVEFLVSFYNNEISEKSEIFDDQFSVERPDGSNFTLKIRSTKLEDSAMYFCASSQDRGSGNTIYFGEGSWLTVV.

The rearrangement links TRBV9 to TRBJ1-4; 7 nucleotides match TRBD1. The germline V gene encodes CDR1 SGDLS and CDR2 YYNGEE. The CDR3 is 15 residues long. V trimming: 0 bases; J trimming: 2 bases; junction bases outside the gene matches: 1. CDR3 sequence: CASSVGGQTNEKLFF. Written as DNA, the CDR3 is TGTGCCAGCAGCGTAGGGGGACAGACTAATGAAAAACTGTTTTTT. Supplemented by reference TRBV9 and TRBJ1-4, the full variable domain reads DSGVTQTPKHLITATGQRVTLRCSPRSGDLSVYWYQQSLDQGLQFLIQYYNGEERAKGNILERFSAQQFPDLHSELNLSSLELGDSALYFCASSVGGQTNEKLFFGSGTQLSVL.